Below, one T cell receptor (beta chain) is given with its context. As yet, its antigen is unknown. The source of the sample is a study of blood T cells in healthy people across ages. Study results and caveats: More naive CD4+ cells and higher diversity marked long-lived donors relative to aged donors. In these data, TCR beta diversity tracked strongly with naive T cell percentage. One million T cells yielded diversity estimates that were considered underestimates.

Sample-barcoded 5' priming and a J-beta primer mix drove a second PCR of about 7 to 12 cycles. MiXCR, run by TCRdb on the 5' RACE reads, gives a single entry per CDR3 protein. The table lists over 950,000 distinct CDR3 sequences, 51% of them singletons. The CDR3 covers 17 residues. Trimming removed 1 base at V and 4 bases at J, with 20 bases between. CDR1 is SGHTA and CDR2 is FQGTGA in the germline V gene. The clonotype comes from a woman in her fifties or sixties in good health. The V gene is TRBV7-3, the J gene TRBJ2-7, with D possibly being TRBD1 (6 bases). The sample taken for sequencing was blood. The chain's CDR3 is CASSLKPSGTPYYEQYF. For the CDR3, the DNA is TGTGCCAGCAGCTTAAAGCCCTCCGGGACACCATATTACGAGCAGTACTTC.